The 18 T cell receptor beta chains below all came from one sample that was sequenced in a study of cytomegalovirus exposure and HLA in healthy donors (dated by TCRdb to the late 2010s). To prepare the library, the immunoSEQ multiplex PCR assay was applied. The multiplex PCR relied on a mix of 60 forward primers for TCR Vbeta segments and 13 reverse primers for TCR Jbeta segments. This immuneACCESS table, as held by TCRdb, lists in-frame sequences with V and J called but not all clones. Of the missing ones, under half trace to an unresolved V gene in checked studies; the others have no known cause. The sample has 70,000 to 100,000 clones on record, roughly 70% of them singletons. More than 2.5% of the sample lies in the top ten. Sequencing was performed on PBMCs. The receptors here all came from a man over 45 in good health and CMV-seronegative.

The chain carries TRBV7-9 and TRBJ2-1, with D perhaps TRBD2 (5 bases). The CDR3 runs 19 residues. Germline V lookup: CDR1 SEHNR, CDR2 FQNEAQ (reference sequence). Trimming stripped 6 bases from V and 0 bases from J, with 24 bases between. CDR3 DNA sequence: TGTGCCAGCAGTCCCCGAGGGAGCTCTCCCCAAAGCTCCTACAATGAGCAGTTCTTC. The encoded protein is CASSPRGSSPQSSYNEQFF.

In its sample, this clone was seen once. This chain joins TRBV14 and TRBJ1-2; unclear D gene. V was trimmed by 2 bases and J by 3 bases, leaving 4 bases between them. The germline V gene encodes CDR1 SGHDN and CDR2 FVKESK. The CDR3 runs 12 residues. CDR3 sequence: CASSQNYYGYTF. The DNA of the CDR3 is TGTGCCAGCAGCCAAAACTACTATGGCTACACCTTC.

CDR3 in amino acids: CASSLAGGGREQYF. The CDR3 DNA sequence: TGTGCCAGTAGTCTCGCCGGCGGGGGGAGAGAGCAGTACTTC. The rearrangement joins TRBV19 to TRBJ2-7; TRBD2 matches 8 bases. The V gene end was trimmed by 5 bases and the J gene end by 7 bases; junction bases not matched to a gene: 10. CDR1 is LNHDA and CDR2 is SQIVND in the germline V gene (reference sequence). The CDR3 is made up of 14 amino acids.

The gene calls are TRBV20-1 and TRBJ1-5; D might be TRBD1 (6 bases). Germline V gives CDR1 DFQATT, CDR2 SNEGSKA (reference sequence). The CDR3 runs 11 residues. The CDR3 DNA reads TGCAGCGCACAGGGTTATCAGCCCCAGCATTTT. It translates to CSAQGYQPQHF.

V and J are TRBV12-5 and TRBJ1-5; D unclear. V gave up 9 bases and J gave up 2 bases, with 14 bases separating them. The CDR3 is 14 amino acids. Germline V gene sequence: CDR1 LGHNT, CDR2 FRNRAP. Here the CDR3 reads CARDHCGGNQPQHF. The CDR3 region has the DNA TGTGCTAGAGACCACTGCGGGGGCAATCAGCCCCAGCATTTT.

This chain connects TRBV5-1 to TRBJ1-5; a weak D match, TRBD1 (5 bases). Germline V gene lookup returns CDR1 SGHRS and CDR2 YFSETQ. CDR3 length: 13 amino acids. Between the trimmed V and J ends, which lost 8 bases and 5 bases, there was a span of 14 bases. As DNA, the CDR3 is TGCGCCAGTACCGACAGCTACTATCAGCCCCAGCATTTT. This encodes CASTDSYYQPQHF.

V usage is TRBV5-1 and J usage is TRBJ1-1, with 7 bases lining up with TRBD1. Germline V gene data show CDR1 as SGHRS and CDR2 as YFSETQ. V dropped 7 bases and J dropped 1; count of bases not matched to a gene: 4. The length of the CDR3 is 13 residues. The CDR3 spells CASSGQTNTEAFF. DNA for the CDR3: TGCGCCAGCTCGGGACAGACGAACACTGAAGCTTTCTTT.

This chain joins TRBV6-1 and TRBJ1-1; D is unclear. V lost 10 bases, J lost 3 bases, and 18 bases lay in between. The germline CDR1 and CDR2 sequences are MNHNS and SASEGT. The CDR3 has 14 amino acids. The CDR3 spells CATPRSAGDTEAFF. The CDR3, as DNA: TGTGCCACCCCCCGTTCGGCGGGCGACACTGAAGCTTTCTTT.

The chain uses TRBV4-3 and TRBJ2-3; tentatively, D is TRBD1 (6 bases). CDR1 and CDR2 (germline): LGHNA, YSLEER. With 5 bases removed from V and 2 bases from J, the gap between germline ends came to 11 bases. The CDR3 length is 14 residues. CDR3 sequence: CASSGTRNTDTQYF. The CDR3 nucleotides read TGCGCCAGCAGCGGGACACGAAACACAGATACGCAGTATTTT.

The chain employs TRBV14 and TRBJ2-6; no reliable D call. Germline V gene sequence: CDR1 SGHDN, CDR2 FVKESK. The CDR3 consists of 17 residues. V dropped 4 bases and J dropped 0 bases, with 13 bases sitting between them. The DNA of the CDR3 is TGTGCCAGCAGCCCCCCCTTAAGAGGCTCTGGGGCCAACGTCCTGACTTTC. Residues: CASSPPLRGSGANVLTF.

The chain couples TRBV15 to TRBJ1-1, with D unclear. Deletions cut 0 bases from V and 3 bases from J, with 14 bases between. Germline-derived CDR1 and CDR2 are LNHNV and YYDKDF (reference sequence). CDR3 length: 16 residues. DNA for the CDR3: TGTGCCACCAGCAGAGAAAGGCAGGAATGGGACACTGAAGCTTTCTTT. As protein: CATSRERQEWDTEAFF.

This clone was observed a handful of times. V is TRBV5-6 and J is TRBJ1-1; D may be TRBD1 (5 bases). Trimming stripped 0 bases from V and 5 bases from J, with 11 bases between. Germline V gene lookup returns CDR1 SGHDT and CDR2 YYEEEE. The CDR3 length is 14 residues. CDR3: CASSLARGLTEAFF. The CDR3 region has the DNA TGTGCCAGCAGCTTGGCAAGGGGCCTAACTGAAGCTTTCTTT.

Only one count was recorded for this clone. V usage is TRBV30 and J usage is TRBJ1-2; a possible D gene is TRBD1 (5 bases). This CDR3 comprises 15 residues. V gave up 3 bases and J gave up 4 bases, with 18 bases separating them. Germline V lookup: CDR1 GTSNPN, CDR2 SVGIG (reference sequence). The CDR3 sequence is CAWSAGRTSLYGYTF. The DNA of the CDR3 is TGTGCCTGGAGCGCGGGACGGACCTCCCTCTATGGCTACACCTTC.

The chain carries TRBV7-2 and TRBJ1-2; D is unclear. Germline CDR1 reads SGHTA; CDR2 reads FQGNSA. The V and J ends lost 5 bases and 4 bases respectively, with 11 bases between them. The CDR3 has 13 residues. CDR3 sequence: CASSDPGGYGYTF. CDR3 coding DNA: TGTGCCAGCAGCGATCCGGGTGGCTATGGCTACACCTTC.

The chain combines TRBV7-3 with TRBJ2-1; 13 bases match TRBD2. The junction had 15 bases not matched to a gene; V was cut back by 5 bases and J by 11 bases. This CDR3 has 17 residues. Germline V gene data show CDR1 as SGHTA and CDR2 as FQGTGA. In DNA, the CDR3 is TGTGCCAGCAGCCCCCCGGGACTAGCGGGACCGGGCGGAAAGCAGTTCTTC. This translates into CASSPPGLAGPGGKQFF.

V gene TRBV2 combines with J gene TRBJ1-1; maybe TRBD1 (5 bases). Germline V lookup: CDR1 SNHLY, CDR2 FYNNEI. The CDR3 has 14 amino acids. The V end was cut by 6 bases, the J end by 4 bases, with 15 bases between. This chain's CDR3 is CASRVDSYSTEAFF. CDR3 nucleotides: TGTGCCAGCAGGGTTGACAGCTACTCCACTGAAGCTTTCTTT.

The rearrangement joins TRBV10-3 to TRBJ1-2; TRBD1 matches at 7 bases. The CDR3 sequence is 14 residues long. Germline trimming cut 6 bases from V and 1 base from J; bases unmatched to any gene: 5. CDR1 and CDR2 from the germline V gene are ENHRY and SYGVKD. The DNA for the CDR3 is TGTGCCATCAGGAGAGACAGGGATAACTATGGCTACACCTTC. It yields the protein CAIRRDRDNYGYTF.

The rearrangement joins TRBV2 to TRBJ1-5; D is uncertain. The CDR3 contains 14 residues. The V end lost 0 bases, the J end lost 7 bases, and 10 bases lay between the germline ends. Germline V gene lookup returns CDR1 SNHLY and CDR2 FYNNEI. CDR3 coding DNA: TGTGCCAGCAGTGAAGCGTCCGGGGTCCAGCCCCAGCATTTT. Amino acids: CASSEASGVQPQHF.